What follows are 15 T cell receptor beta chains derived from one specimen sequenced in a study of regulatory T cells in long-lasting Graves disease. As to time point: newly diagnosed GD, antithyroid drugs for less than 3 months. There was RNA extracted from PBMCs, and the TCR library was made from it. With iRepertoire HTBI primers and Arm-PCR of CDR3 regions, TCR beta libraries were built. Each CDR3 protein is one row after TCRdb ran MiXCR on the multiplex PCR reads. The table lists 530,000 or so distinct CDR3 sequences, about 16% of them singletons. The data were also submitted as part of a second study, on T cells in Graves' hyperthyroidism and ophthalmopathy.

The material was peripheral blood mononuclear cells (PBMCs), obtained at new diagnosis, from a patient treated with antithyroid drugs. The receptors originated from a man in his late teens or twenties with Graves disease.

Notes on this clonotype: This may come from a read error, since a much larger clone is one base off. CDR3 protein: CASSPQGRTKNIQYF. The DNA for the CDR3 is TGTGCCAGCAGCCCACAGGGTAGGACCAAAAACATTCAGTACTTC. The V call is TRBV3-1, the J call TRBJ2-4; possibly TRBD1 for D (6 bases). V was cut by 4 bases and J by 2 bases, with 12 bases left in between. From germline, CDR1 is LGHDT and CDR2 YNNKEL (reference sequence). The CDR3 contains 15 residues.

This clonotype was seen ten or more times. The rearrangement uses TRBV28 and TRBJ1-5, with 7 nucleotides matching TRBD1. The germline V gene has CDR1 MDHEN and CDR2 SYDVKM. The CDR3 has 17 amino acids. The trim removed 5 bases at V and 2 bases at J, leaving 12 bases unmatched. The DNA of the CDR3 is TGTGCCAGCAGTAAACAACAGGGGCCCCTCCGCAATCAGCCCCAGCATTTT. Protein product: CASSKQQGPLRNQPQHF.

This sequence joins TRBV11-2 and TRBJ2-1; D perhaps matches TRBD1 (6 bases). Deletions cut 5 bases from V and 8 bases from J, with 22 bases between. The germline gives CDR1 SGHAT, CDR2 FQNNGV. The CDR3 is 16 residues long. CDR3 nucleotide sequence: TGTGCCAGCAGCCGCCAGGGGAGCAGGGGCGGCGATGAGCAGTTCTTC. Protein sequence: CASSRQGSRGGDEQFF. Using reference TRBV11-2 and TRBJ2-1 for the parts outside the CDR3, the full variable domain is EAGVAQSPRYKIIEKRQSVAFWCNPISGHATLYWYQQILGQGPKLLIQFQNNGVVDDSQLPKDRFSAERLKGVDSTLKIQPAKLEDSAVYLCASSRQGSRGGDEQFFGPGTRLTVL.

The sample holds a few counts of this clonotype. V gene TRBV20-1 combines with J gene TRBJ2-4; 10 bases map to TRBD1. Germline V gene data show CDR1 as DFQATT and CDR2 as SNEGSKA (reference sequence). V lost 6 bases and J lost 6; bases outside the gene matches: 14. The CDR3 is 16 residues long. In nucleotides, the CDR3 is TGCAGTGCCCCGGACCGGGACAGGGGTTGGGGAAACATTCAGTACTTC. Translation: CSAPDRDRGWGNIQYF.

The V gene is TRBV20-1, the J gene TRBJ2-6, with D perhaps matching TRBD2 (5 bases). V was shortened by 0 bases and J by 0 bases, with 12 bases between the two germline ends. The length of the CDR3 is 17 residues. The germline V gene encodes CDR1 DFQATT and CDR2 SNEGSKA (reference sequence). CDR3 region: CSARDVAGPSGANVLTF. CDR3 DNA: TGCAGTGCTAGAGATGTGGCGGGCCCCTCTGGGGCCAACGTCCTGACTTTC.

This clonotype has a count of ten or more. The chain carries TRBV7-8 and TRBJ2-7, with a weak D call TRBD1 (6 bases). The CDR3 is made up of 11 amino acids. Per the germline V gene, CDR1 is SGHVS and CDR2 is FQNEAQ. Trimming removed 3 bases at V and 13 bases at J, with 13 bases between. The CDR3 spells CASSFRDTPYF. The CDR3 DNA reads TGTGCCAGCAGCTTCCGGGACACCCCTTACTTC.

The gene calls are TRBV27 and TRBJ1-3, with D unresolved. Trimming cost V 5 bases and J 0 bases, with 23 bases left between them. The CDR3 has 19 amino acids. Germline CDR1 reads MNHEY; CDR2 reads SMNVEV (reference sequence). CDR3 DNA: TGTGCCAGCAGTCTAAGACAAGGTGACCTGATGAGCTCTGGAAACACCATATATTTT. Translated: CASSLRQGDLMSSGNTIYF.

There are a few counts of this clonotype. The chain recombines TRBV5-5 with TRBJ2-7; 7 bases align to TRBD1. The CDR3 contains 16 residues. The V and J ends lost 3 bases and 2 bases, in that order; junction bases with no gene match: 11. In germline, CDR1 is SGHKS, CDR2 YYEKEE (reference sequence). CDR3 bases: TGTGCCAGCAGCTCCTTCACAGGGGCCAAGGCCTACGAGCAGTACTTC. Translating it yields CASSSFTGAKAYEQYF. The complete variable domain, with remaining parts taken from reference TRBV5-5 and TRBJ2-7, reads DAGVTQSPTHLIKTRGQQVTLRCSPISGHKSVSWYQQVLGQGPQFIFQYYEKEERGRGNFPDRFSARQFPNYSSELNVNALLLGDSALYLCASSSFTGAKAYEQYFGPGTRLTVT.

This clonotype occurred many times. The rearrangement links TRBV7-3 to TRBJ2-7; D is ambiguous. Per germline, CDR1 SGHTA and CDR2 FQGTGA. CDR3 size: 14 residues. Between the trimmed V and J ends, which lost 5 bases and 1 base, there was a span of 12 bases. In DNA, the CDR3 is TGTGCCAGCAGCCCCCAAACTCAGTCCTACGAGCAGTACTTC. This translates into CASSPQTQSYEQYF.

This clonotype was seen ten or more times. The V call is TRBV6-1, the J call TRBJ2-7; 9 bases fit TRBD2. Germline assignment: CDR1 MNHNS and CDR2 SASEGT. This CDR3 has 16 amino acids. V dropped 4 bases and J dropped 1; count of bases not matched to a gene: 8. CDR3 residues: CASSASGRHLSYEQYF. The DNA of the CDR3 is TGTGCCAGCAGTGCCAGCGGGAGGCACCTATCCTACGAGCAGTACTTC.

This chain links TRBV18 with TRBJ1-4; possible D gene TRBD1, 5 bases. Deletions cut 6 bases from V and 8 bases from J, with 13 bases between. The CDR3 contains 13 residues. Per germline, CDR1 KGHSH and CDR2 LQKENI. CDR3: CASSGGMDEKLFF. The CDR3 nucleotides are TGTGCCAGCTCCGGGGGGATGGACGAAAAACTGTTTTTT.

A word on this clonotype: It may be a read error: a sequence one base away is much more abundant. CDR3 sequence: CASSEAQGGSYGYTF. DNA for the CDR3: TGTGCCAGCAGTGAAGCACAGGGAGGGAGCTATGGCTACACCTTC. The rearrangement joins TRBV28 to TRBJ1-2; maybe TRBD1 (6 bases). The germline V and J ends were trimmed by 5 bases and 4 bases, with 17 bases remaining between them. The germline CDR1 and CDR2 sequences are MDHEN and SYDVKM. The CDR3 contains 15 residues.

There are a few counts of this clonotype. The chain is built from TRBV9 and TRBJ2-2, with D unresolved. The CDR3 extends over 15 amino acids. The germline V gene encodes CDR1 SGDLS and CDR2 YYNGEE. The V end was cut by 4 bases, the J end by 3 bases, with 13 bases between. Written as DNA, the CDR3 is TGTGCCAGCAGCCCTCGAATAGTGGACACCGGGGAGCTGTTTTTT. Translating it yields CASSPRIVDTGELFF.

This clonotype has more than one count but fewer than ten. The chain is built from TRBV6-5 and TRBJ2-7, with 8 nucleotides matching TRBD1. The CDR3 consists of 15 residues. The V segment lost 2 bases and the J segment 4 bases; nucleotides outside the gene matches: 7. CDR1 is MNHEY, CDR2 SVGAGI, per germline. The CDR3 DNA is TGTGCCAGCAGTTACGAGACAGGGGTAAGGTACGAGCAGTACTTC. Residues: CASSYETGVRYEQYF.

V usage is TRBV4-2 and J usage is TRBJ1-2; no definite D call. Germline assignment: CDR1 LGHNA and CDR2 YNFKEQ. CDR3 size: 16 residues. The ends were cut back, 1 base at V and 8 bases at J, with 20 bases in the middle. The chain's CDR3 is CASSQVGTSTTLGYTF. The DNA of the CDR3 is TGTGCCAGCAGCCAAGTAGGCACAAGTACAACCCTGGGCTACACCTTC.